Listed here are 13 T cell receptor beta chains from one sample, sequenced in a study of graft-versus-host responses after intestinal transplantation (dated by TCRdb to 2020 to 2023). What these receptors recognize is not known. Library prep was done by the immunoSEQ multiplex PCR assay. Entries here come from immuneACCESS through TCRdb and include only in-frame sequences with V and J called. Some clones fail to appear in such tables; in the studies checked, an unresolved V gene covers under half of the shortfall, and the cause of the remainder is unknown. The sample table shows about 94,000 clones, and over 75% are seen once. Over 0.4% of the sample lies in the top ten. The time point label on this specimen signifies: cells obtained before transplantation from donor or recipient. The source was unstimulated CD8+ T cells sorted from spleen or lymph node cells, collected before intestinal transplant. All receptors come from a human donor who received an intestinal transplant.

This rearrangement joins TRBV2 to TRBJ1-5, with a possible D match to TRBD1 (5 bases). CDR1 is SNHLY and CDR2 is FYNNEI in the germline V gene. Deletions cut 4 bases from V and 3 bases from J, with 10 bases between. The CDR3 runs 14 residues. CDR3 DNA: TGTGCCAGCAGTGCATCAGGGAACAATCAGCCCCAGCATTTT. Translated, it gives CASSASGNNQPQHF.

DNA for the CDR3: TGTGCCAGCAGCTTAGGGACAGGCGCCTACGAGCAGTACTTC. Its protein product is CASSLGTGAYEQYF. The rearrangement links TRBV7-2 to TRBJ2-7; 7 nucleotides match TRBD1. V shed 1 base and J 2 bases; nucleotides not matched to a gene: 2. The CDR3 length is 14 residues. The germline CDR1 and CDR2 sequences are SGHTA and FQGNSA.

This sequence joins TRBV6-1 and TRBJ2-1; no reliable D call. Germline values: CDR1 MNHNS, CDR2 SASEGT. The CDR3 runs to 13 residues. Trimming stripped 6 bases from V and 2 bases from J, with 8 bases between. The chain's CDR3 is CASSPGPYNEQFF. CDR3 DNA: TGTGCCAGCAGCCCGGGTCCCTACAATGAGCAGTTCTTC.

This clone was recorded once. J is TRBJ1-5 and V is TRBV5-5, with 10 positions matching TRBD1. The V gene end was trimmed by 0 bases and the J gene end by 4 bases; junction bases not matched to a gene: 1. Germline CDR1 reads SGHKS; CDR2 reads YYEKEE (reference sequence). CDR3 length equals 15 residues. CDR3 amino acids: CASSLGQGANQPQHF. The CDR3 DNA reads as TGTGCCAGCAGCTTGGGACAGGGGGCGAATCAGCCCCAGCATTTT.

The V call is TRBV2, the J call TRBJ2-1, with 7 nucleotides matching TRBD1. Germline assignment: CDR1 SNHLY and CDR2 FYNNEI. The CDR3 loop spans 14 amino acids. V shed 5 bases, J shed 4 bases, and the junction held 5 bases outside the gene matches. DNA for the CDR3: TGTGCCAGCAGTAACAGGGGTTGGTACAATGAGCAGTTCTTC. Amino acids: CASSNRGWYNEQFF.

This chain joins TRBV15 and TRBJ2-7, with D uncertain. Germline CDR1 is LNHNV and CDR2 is YYDKDF (reference sequence). Trimming removed 0 bases from V and 3 bases from J, with 6 bases in between. The CDR3 loop spans 13 amino acids. The chain's CDR3 is CATSREGSYEQYF. DNA for the CDR3: TGTGCCACCAGCAGAGAGGGCAGCTACGAGCAGTACTTC.

J is TRBJ2-3 and V is TRBV7-9; 7 bases fit TRBD2. The CDR3 has 14 residues. Germline assignment: CDR1 SEHNR and CDR2 FQNEAQ (reference sequence). V lost 0 bases to trimming and J lost 5 bases; unmatched junction nucleotides: 2. The CDR3 DNA reads as TGTGCCAGCAGCTTAGCCGTAGCGGGAGATACGCAGTATTTT. Amino acids: CASSLAVAGDTQYF.

The genes are TRBV6-5 and TRBJ2-3, with D perhaps TRBD1 (6 bases). Germline V gives CDR1 MNHEY, CDR2 SVGAGI. CDR3 length: 14 amino acids. V was cut by 5 bases and J by 0 bases, with 9 bases left in between. DNA for the CDR3: TGTGCCAGCAGTCAGGGACACAGCACAGATACGCAGTATTTT. Translation: CASSQGHSTDTQYF.

The chain combines TRBV7-8 with TRBJ2-5; 9 bases are shared with TRBD1. The CDR3 extends over 15 amino acids. CDR1 SGHVS and CDR2 FQNEAQ come from the germline V gene. V shed 4 bases and J 3 bases; nucleotides not matched to a gene: 6. The CDR3 here is CASSWDREGEETQYF. CDR3 nucleotides: TGTGCCAGCAGCTGGGACAGGGAGGGAGAAGAGACCCAGTACTTC.

The chain is built from TRBV7-9 and TRBJ1-1; the match to TRBD1 covers 7 bases. The V gene end was trimmed by 3 bases and the J gene end by 4 bases; junction bases not matched to a gene: 2. Germline V lookup: CDR1 SEHNR, CDR2 FQNEAQ (reference sequence). CDR3 length equals 13 residues. For the CDR3, the DNA is TGTGCCAGCAGCTTGAGACAGGGCACTGAAGCTTTCTTT. It encodes CASSLRQGTEAFF.

This clone was observed a few times. The rearrangement uses TRBV11-2 and TRBJ2-7; 10 bases line up with TRBD1. The CDR3 covers 14 residues. Germline loops: CDR1 SGHAT, CDR2 FQNNGV. V dropped 4 bases and J dropped 4; count of bases not matched to a gene: 4. The CDR3 DNA reads TGTGCCAGCAGCTACCGGGACAGGGGTTACGAGCAGTACTTC. It codes for CASSYRDRGYEQYF.

The DNA for the CDR3 is TGTGCCAGCAGTCAAACCGGACAGGCCGCCTACGAGCAGTACTTC. Amino acids: CASSQTGQAAYEQYF. This chain connects TRBV28 to TRBJ2-7, with 7 bases lining up with TRBD1. Per the germline V gene, CDR1 is MDHEN and CDR2 is SYDVKM. V gave up 5 bases and J gave up 2 bases; unmatched junction bases: 9. This CDR3 has 15 residues. Based on the CDR3 plus reference TRBV28 and TRBJ2-7, the full variable domain is DVKVTQSSRYLVKRTGEKVFLECVQDMDHENMFWYRQDPGLGLRLIYFSYDVKMKEKGDIPEGYSVSREKKERFSLILESASTNQTSMYLCASSQTGQAAYEQYFGPGTRLTVT.

The chain uses TRBV19 and TRBJ1-2; D perhaps matches TRBD1 (6 bases). This CDR3 has 12 residues. The germline gives CDR1 LNHDA, CDR2 SQIVND (reference sequence). V was trimmed by 5 bases and J by 6 bases, leaving 10 bases between them. The CDR3, as DNA: TGTGCCAGTAGTTTACAGGGTAATGGCTACACCTTC. Protein sequence: CASSLQGNGYTF.